This T cell receptor (beta chain) appears in the sequencing data of a study of blood T cell repertoires in COVID-19. Background on the study: Sample material is recorded as cDNA or gDNA derived from T cells, B-cell-depleted T cells, or PBMCs.

Germline V gene data show CDR1 as SQVTM and CDR2 as ANQGSEA. The CDR3 spans 14 residues. J lost 5 bases, V lost 2 bases, and 6 bases had no gene match. Here immunoSEQ multiplex PCR was the method, and the copy in TCRdb shows in-frame clones only, minus some. Among some 300,000 clones listed, around 89% were seen once. Individuals drawn from under 30 US areas were about 18 to 95 years old. Assignments of participants to cohorts depended upon their own reported clinical history. What the recovered Cohort 3 donors had was two negative PCRs, clearance, or symptom resolution. Sequenced material: PBMCs or T cells enriched from blood (not recorded which). The sequence was collected from a woman in her forties who had recovered from COVID-19. This chain links TRBV29-1 with TRBJ1-1, with 9 bases aligning to TRBD1. CDR3 sequence (DNA): TGCAGCGTTGAATCGGACAGGGGAAGGACTGAAGCTTTCTTT. Its translation: CSVESDRGRTEAFF. Full variable domain (missing parts from reference TRBV29-1 and TRBJ1-1): SAVISQKPSRDICQRGTSLTIQCQVDSQVTMMFWYRQQPGQSLTLIATANQGSEATYESGFVIDKFPISRPNLTFSTLTVSNMSPEDSSIYLCSVESDRGRTEAFFGQGTRLTVV.